Listed below are T cell receptor beta chains from one sample, sequenced in a study of blood T cell repertoires in COVID-19. Sequenced by immunoSEQ multiplex PCR; TCRdb stores in-frame clones only, minus some. The repertoire consists of about 200,000 clones, with about four fifths occurring once and the leading ten covering 2% to 3%. Sequencing was carried out using peripheral blood. The source of these receptors is a woman aged 35 to 49 with active or convalescent COVID-19. The CDR3 runs from the conserved cysteine through the conserved F or W. The D gene is left open where the match is weak. A clone size is listed for some rows: how often the clone was seen (once, few, many), or a class if it is expanded.

V: TRBV20-1
size: -
D: TRBD2
length: 11
J: TRBJ2-1
DNA: TGCAGTGCTCGAAATAGCGGGCTGCAGTTCTTC
CDR3: CSARNSGLQFF

V: TRBV29-1
size: -
D: TRBD2
length: 14
J: TRBJ2-1
DNA: TGCAGCGTTGATGTCAGCGGGAGTAGGAATGAGCAGTTCTTC
CDR3: CSVDVSGSRNEQFF

V: TRBV7-9
size: -
D: TRBD1
length: 15
J: TRBJ1-1
DNA: TGTGCCAGCAGCCCGCGGGACAGCCGGGACACTGAAGCTTTCTTT
CDR3: CASSPRDSRDTEAFF

V: TRBV6-5
size: -
D: TRBD1
length: 16
J: TRBJ2-7
DNA: TGTGCCAGCAGTTACGCTTGGACAGGGGGCTTCTACGAGCAGTACTTC
CDR3: CASSYAWTGGFYEQYF

V: TRBV7-2
size: once
D: TRBD2
length: 16
J: TRBJ2-1
DNA: TGTGCCAGCAGCTTAGAAGCGGGGGGGACCTACAATGAGCAGTTCTTC
CDR3: CASSLEAGGTYNEQFF

V: TRBV24-1
size: once
D: TRBD1
length: 15
J: TRBJ1-4
DNA: TGTGCCACCAGAGAATCCGGGACAGGAAATGAAAAACTGTTTTTT
CDR3: CATRESGTGNEKLFF

V: TRBV2
size: -
D: -
length: 16
J: TRBJ2-7
DNA: TGTGCCAGCAACCCTAGCTCAGGAGGGATGTCCTACGAGCAGTACTTC
CDR3: CASNPSSGGMSYEQYF

V: TRBV7-3
size: -
D: -
length: 15
J: TRBJ1-1
DNA: TGTGCCAGCAGCTTAACGCCAGGGTTGAACACTGAAGCTTTCTTT
CDR3: CASSLTPGLNTEAFF

V: TRBV27
size: -
D: TRBD2
length: 20
J: TRBJ2-5
DNA: TGTGCCAGCAGTCCCTCGATTCCGGGACTAGCATTGTATCTCCAAGAGACCCAGTACTTC
CDR3: CASSPSIPGLALYLQETQYF

V: TRBV7-9
size: -
D: TRBD1
length: 19
J: TRBJ2-2
DNA: TGTGCCAGCAGCTTAGCGCGTTCCTGGGACAGGCCGAACACCGGGGAGCTGTTTTTT
CDR3: CASSLARSWDRPNTGELFF

V: TRBV19
size: -
D: TRBD1
length: 13
J: TRBJ1-2
DNA: TGTGCCAGTGAAGACAGGGGTCTTTATGGCTACACCTTC
CDR3: CASEDRGLYGYTF

V: TRBV19
size: -
D: -
length: 12
J: TRBJ1-1
DNA: TGTGCCAGTAGTATATTTGGAGGGCTGGCTTTCTTT
CDR3: CASSIFGGLAFF

V: TRBV5-1
size: -
D: -
length: 16
J: TRBJ1-3
DNA: TGCGCCAGCAGCTTGGGGGCAGGCAGCTCTGGAAACACCATATATTTT
CDR3: CASSLGAGSSGNTIYF

V: TRBV4-1
size: -
D: -
length: 15
J: TRBJ1-1
DNA: TGCGCCAGCAGCCTCCCCGGGGGAATGAACACTGAAGCTTTCTTT
CDR3: CASSLPGGMNTEAFF

V: TRBV4-1
size: -
D: -
length: 14
J: TRBJ2-3
DNA: TGCGCCAGCAGCCAAGGGGCCTTAGCAGATACGCAGTATTTT
CDR3: CASSQGALADTQYF

V: TRBV5-1
size: -
D: TRBD1
length: 16
J: TRBJ1-2
DNA: TGCGCCAGCAGCTTGGAGGGACAGGGGGCCTACTATGGCTACACCTTC
CDR3: CASSLEGQGAYYGYTF

V: TRBV27
size: -
D: -
length: 15
J: TRBJ1-6
DNA: TGTGCCAGCAGGAGGACGGGGGGGTTCGGTTCACCCCTCCACTTT
CDR3: CASRRTGGFGSPLHF

V: TRBV5-3
size: -
D: -
length: 14
J: TRBJ2-3
DNA: TGTGCCAGAAGCCAAGGACGGGGAACAGATACGCAGTATTTT
CDR3: CARSQGRGTDTQYF